This T cell receptor (beta chain) was captured in a study of cytomegalovirus exposure and HLA in healthy donors. It was with 60 Vbeta and 13 Jbeta primers that the PCR ran. Libraries were prepared by immunoSEQ multiplex PCR; TCRdb keeps only in-frame clonotypes and omits some of them. The top ten clones hold 5.8% of a sample with roughly 130,000 clones, roughly 74% of them seen once. V shed 5 bases and J shed 4 bases, with 15 bases lying between them. The CDR3 loop spans 15 amino acids. Germline-derived CDR1 and CDR2 are SNHLY and FYNNEI. The source material was PBMCs. This clonotype was obtained from a woman between 45 and 60 years old in good health and CMV-seropositive. The gene calls are TRBV2 and TRBJ2-1; tentative D call: TRBD1 (6 bases). The CDR3 region has the DNA TGTGCCAGCAGTCCTCAGGGGTCGTGGTACAATGAGCAGTTCTTC. The encoded protein is CASSPQGSWYNEQFF. Full variable domain (remainder filled in from reference TRBV2 and TRBJ2-1): EPEVTQTPSHQVTQMGQEVILRCVPISNHLYFYWYRQILGQKVEFLVSFYNNEISEKSEIFDDQFSVERPDGSNFTLKIRSTKLEDSAMYFCASSPQGSWYNEQFFGPGTRLTVL.